This T cell receptor (beta chain) was captured by sequencing in a study of blood T cells in healthy people across ages. Overall study results and limits: PBMCs left unsorted prevented a conclusive naive versus antigen-experienced comparison. A roughly linear fall in TCR beta diversity per million T cells was seen with increasing age.

The table lists this clonotype with many counts. The antigen remains unidentified. Primed by a sample-barcoded 5' primer and a J-beta primer mix, a second PCR proceeded for 7 to 11 cycles. The template-switch adaptor, which had 12 random nucleotides, put a tag on each cDNA molecule. Sequencing yielded, for each sample, at least 3 million paired-end reads carrying CDR3. TCRdb recomputed calls from the 5' RACE reads with MiXCR, one row per CDR3 protein. Counted here are fewer than 2,000,000 distinct CDR3 sequences, approximately 39% occurring once; the ten biggest clones make up 23%. CDR3 length: 18 amino acids.

J is TRBJ2-4 and V is TRBV21-1; TRBD1 was called by the table and not checked on the DNA. TRBV21-1 is a pseudogene. Sequenced input: blood. The sequence derives from a human donor in good health. The CDR3 DNA is TGTGCCAGCAGCAAATTGTCCCGGGACAGTAGACTTTTGTGGGGTCAGTACTTC. Its protein product is CASSKLSRDSRLLWGQYF.